This T cell receptor (beta chain) appears in the sequencing data of a study of T cell changes during pregnancy in multiple sclerosis. Using immunoSEQ multiplex PCR, the repertoire was profiled, and TCRdb retains in-frame clones only, with some absent. Counted here are about 100,000 clones, approximately 90% occurring once; the ten biggest clones make up about 1.9%. V dropped 10 bases and J dropped 2; count of bases not matched to a gene: 13. Germline V gene lookup returns CDR1 LNHDA and CDR2 SQIVND (reference sequence). The CDR3 spans 15 residues. This receptor was obtained from a female donor with multiple sclerosis, enrolled in a pregnancy study. V is TRBV19 and J is TRBJ1-1; the match to TRBD1 covers 7 bases. This specimen consisted of peripheral blood, obtained after pregnancy. CDR3 loop: CATSAGQIGNTEAFF. For the CDR3, the DNA is TGTGCCACCTCCGCGGGACAGATAGGTAACACTGAAGCTTTCTTT.